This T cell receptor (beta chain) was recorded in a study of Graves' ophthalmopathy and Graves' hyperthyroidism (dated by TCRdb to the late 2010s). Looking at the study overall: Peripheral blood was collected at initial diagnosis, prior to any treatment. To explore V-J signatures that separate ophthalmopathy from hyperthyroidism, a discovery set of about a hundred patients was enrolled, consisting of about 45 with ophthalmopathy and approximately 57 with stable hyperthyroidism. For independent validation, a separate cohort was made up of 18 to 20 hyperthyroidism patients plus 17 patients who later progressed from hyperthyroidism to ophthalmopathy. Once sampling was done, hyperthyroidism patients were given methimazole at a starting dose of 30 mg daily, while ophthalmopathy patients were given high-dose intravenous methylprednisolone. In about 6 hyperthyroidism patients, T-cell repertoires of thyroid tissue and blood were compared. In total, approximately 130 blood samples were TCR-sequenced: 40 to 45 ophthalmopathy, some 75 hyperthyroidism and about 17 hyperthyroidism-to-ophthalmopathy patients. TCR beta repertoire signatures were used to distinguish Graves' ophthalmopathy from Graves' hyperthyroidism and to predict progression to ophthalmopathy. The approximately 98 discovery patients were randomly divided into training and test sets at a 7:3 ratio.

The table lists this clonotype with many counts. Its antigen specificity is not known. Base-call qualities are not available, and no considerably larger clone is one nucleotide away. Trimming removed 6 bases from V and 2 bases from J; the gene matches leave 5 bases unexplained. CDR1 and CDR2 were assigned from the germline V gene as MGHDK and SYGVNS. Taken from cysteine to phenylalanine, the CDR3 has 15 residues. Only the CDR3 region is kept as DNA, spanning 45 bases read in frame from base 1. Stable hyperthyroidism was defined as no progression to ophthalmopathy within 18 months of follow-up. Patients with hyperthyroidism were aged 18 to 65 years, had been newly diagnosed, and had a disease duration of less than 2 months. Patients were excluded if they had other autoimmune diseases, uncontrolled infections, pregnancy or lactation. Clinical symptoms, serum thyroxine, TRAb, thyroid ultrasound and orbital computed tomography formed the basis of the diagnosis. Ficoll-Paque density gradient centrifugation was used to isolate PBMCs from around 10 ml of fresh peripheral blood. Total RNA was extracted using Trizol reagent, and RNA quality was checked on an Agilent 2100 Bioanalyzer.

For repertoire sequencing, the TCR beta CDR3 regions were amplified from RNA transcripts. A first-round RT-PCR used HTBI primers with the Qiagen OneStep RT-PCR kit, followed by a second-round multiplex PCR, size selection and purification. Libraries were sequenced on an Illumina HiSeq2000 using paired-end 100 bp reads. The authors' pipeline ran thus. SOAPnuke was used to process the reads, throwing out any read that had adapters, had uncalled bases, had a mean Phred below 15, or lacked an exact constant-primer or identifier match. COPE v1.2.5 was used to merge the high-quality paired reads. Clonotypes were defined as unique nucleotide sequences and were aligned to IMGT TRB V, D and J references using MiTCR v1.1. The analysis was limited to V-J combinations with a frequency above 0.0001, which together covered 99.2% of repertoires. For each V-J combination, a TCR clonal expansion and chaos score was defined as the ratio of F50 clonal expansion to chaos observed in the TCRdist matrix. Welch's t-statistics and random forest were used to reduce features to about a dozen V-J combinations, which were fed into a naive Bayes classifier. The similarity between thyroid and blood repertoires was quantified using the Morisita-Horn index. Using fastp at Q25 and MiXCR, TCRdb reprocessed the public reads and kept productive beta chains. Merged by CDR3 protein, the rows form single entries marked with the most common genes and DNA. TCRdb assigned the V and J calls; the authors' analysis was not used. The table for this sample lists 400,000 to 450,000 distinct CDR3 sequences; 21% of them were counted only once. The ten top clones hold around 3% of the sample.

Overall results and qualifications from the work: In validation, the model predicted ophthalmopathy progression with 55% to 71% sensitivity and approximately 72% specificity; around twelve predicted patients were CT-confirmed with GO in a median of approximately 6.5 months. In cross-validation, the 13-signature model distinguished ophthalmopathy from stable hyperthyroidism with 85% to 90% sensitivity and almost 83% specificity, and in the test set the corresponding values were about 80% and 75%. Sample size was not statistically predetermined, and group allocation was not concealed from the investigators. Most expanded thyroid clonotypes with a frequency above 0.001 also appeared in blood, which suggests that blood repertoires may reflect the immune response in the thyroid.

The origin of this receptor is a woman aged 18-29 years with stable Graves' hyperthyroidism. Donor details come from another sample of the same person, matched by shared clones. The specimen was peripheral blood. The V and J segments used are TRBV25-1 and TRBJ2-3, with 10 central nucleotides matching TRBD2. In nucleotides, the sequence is TGTGCCAGCAGCGGAGCGGGGGGGAACACAGATACGCAGTATTTT. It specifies CASSGAGGNTDTQYF.